The source of this TCR beta chain is a study of CXCR3-negative and CXCR3-positive naive CD8 T cells (dated by TCRdb to the late 2010s). For context, the study as a whole: Approximately 140 million TRB reads were obtained in total, roughly 1.5 +/- 0.3 million reads per library. Diversity and physicochemical repertoire analyses covered over 10 donors pooled from two independent experiments. Naive subsets from several donors and memory cells from 3 donors were included in the TRBV-TRBJ cluster analysis. The study at large found these results: Both naive subsets had comparably high repertoire diversity, while memory CD8+ T cells had much lower repertoire diversity. Compared with CXCR3-negative naive cells, CXCR3-positive naive cells had TRB CDR3s with higher hydrophobicity (lower Kidera factor 4), lower energy, and higher strength and volume indices. Because CXCR3 expression was partially decreased after cryopreservation, freshly isolated PBMCs were used for most assays. TRBV-TRBJ usage was similar between naive CXCR3-negative and CXCR3-positive cells from the same donor, while memory cells showed distinct patterns. Because surface CD5, which is linked to self-reactivity in mice, was comparable between the naive subsets, TCR interaction strength was also inferred from the physicochemical properties of TRB CDR3s.

The CDR3, from cysteine to phenylalanine, totals 15 residues. DNA for this receptor is not on file. As encoded in the germline V gene, CDR1 is SGHDN while CDR2 is FVKESK. Points on this clonotype: Which antigen it targets is not known.

Each CD8+ T cell subset was flow-sorted in triplicate, and approximately 280,000 cells per subset were placed directly into RLT lysis buffer. To keep memory contaminants out, a stringent definition of naive CD8+ T cells was applied: CD45RO-CCR7+CD27+CD95-. Standard density gradient centrifugation was used to isolate peripheral blood mononuclear cells from buffy coats. A FACSAria III was used to flow-sort naive CD8+ T cells into CXCR3-negative and CXCR3-positive populations. Total RNA was extracted from sorted cells using an RNeasy Mini Kit. The reads were generated on a NextSeq 550. The Human TCR Profiling Kit (MiLaboratory) was used to prepare UMI-labeled 5' RACE TRB cDNA libraries. cDNA synthesis used the entire amount of extracted RNA, and PCR amplification then used the entire amount of cDNA produced. The libraries were made side by side, with each library going through the same number of PCR cycles. The original methods were these. MIGEC and MiXCR extracted about 48,000 +/- 9,800 unique UMI-labeled TRB cDNA molecules per library, requiring at least two reads per UMI. On average, around 40,000 +/- 10,000 functional in-frame TRB CDR3 nucleotide clonotypes lacking stop codons were found per library. Diversity metrics, including normalized Shannon-Wiener and Chao1, were computed in VDJtools after downsampling to 5000 UMI-labeled TRB molecules per sample. VDJtools computed clonotype-size-weighted physicochemical properties of the central five CDR3 residues: interaction energy, strength, volume and Kidera factor 4. TCRdb reprocessed the public reads and reports one entry per CDR3 protein sequence, without DNA. TCRdb's processing, not the authors', yielded these V and J calls. Per the sample table, the count is under 85,000 distinct CDR3 sequences. The ten largest clones take up 0.55% to 0.7% of the sample.

This sequence uses TRBV14 and TRBJ2-1; TCRdb designates TRBD2, a call that cannot be tested without DNA. The sample taken for sequencing was naive CXCR3+ CD8+ T cells from blood. According to the study, the label for this sample's cell subset or site signals: CD45RO-CCR7+CD27+CD95- naive CD8+ T cells expressing CXCR3 (TNR3+). The source of this sequence is a human donor in good health. Some clones in this sample may be carry-over from other donors' samples. This receptor has the CDR3 CASSPVGLSYNEQFF.